The T cell receptor beta chain under discussion was sequenced for a study of T cell responses to AZD1222 COVID-19 vaccine. The CDR3 is 13 amino acids. V gave up 0 bases and J gave up 6 bases, with 5 bases separating them. Germline CDR1 SNHLY, CDR2 FYNNEI. Notes on this clone: Its antigen is unidentified.

Study-wide results and limits: Spike-wide vaccine-associated CD4 TCRs dominated at 160-218 and 743-854. Only a handful of AZD1222 recipients, five to seven in all, had baseline seropositivity. Nearly half of unique spike-specific TCRs reportedly avoided B.1.351 and B.1.1.7 mutated regions. In a largely white British group with more females than males, clonal diversity was possibly underestimated.

Sequencing was performed with immunoSEQ multiplex PCR; in TCRdb, only in-frame clones are kept and a portion is missing. The sample records 120,000 to 150,000 clones, about 93% being singletons. This sequence joins TRBV2 and TRBJ2-2; D gene uncertain. The clonotype comes from an adult in good health. The material was peripheral blood, obtained on day 0 of AZD1222 vaccination. This chain's CDR3 is CASSEAWAGELFF. The CDR3, as DNA: TGTGCCAGCAGTGAAGCGTGGGCCGGGGAGCTGTTTTTT.